This entry concerns a single T cell receptor (beta chain). The target antigen is unknown. There are 14 residues in the CDR3. Germline CDR1 reads SGHNT; CDR2 reads YYREEE (reference sequence). The V segment lost 1 base and the J segment 4 bases; nucleotides outside the gene matches: 3. 60 Vbeta and 13 Jbeta primers were used in PCR. Using immunoSEQ multiplex PCR, the repertoire was profiled, and TCRdb retains in-frame clones only, with some absent. The sample contains about 160,000 clones, roughly 84% of which appear only once. This record comes from a study of cytomegalovirus exposure and HLA in healthy donors. Study-level results: In a later analysis, a genetic analysis reported fewer productive-TCR N-insertions in an Asian-associated ancestry cluster than the cohort average. Despite most TCR sequences being rare, some public TCRs occurred in many donors. Per a prior analysis, the majority of TCR beta V segments were productive roughly 87% or roughly 30% of the time.

The V gene is TRBV5-4, the J gene TRBJ2-5; TRBD2 aligns across 8 bases. Sequenced sample: PBMCs. The sequence came from a boy aged 2 to 9 in good health and CMV-seronegative. CDR3 sequence: CASSLSLAGETQYF. The CDR3 DNA sequence: TGTGCCAGCAGCTTGTCGCTAGCGGGAGAGACCCAGTACTTC.